Shown below are 6 T cell receptor beta chains from a single sample sequenced in a study of PD-L1 blockade in urothelial cancer. Assay used: immunoSEQ multiplex PCR; TCRdb lists only in-frame clones, some missing. Of about 120,000 clones in the sample, approximately 90% are singletons; the top ten hold about 1.8%. Time point here: peripheral blood 6 weeks after treatment start. This sample comprised PBMCs, obtained around atezolizumab (anti-PD-L1) treatment. The source is a man in his sixties with urothelial cancer.

The CDR3 DNA reads as TGTGCCAGCAGTTTATCCTTCAGGAACACTGAAGCTTTCTTT. Protein product: CASSLSFRNTEAFF. The chain recombines TRBV27 with TRBJ1-1; no clear D gene. Germline assignment: CDR1 MNHEY and CDR2 SMNVEV (reference sequence). The CDR3 contains 14 residues. V was clipped by 0 bases and J by 1 base, with 6 bases between them.

The chain combines TRBV5-4 with TRBJ2-2, with D possibly TRBD1 on 6 matching bases. V was pared by 1 base and J by 3 bases, with 16 bases between. The CDR3 totals 17 residues. From germline, CDR1 is SGHNT and CDR2 YYREEE (reference sequence). The CDR3 loop is CASSLIGRGSDTGELFF. DNA for the CDR3: TGTGCCAGCAGCTTGATTGGCAGGGGTTCGGACACCGGGGAGCTGTTTTTT.

The chain's CDR3 is CASSQDPRGLSEQYF. The CDR3 DNA follows: TGCGCCAGCAGCCAAGATCCCAGGGGTCTCAGCGAGCAGTACTTC. The chain is built from TRBV4-1 and TRBJ2-7, with D possibly TRBD1 on 6 matching bases. V was trimmed by 0 bases and J by 6 bases, leaving 15 bases between them. Germline V gene lookup returns CDR1 MGHRA and CDR2 YSYEKL. This CDR3 has 15 amino acids.

This sequence joins TRBV27 and TRBJ1-2, with D possibly being TRBD1 (6 bases). V gave up 6 bases and J gave up 8 bases, with 13 bases separating them. Germline CDR1 reads MNHEY; CDR2 reads SMNVEV (reference sequence). The CDR3 runs 12 residues. The CDR3 sequence is CASSLDRSGYTF. The CDR3 DNA reads as TGTGCCAGCAGCCTGGACAGAAGCGGCTACACCTTC.

The rearrangement uses TRBV6-5 and TRBJ2-7, with a possible D match to TRBD1 (7 bases). This CDR3 is 14 amino acids long. V was clipped by 4 bases and J by 7 bases, with 17 bases between them. The germline gives CDR1 MNHEY, CDR2 SVGAGI. The CDR3 coding sequence is TGTGCCAGCAGTTCCGCGGAGGGGGCGGGGGAGCAGTACTTC. Its translation is CASSSAEGAGEQYF.

This clone was counted a few times. The V gene is TRBV18, the J gene TRBJ1-5; no firm D call. This CDR3 spans 15 amino acids. Trimming cost V 1 base and J 8 bases, with 15 bases left between them. The germline CDR1 and CDR2 sequences are KGHSH and LQKENI. The CDR3 nucleotides read TGTGCCAGCTCACCACGGTTGCCGGGGTTGGAGCCCCAGCATTTT. Encoded protein: CASSPRLPGLEPQHF.